This T cell receptor (beta chain) is drawn from a study of T cell changes during pregnancy in multiple sclerosis. Germline CDR1 and CDR2: SGHTA and FQGNSA. The V end was cut by 7 bases, the J end by 5 bases, with 12 bases between. The CDR3 is 12 residues long. Data came from immunoSEQ multiplex PCR; TCRdb stores just in-frame clones and leaves some out. The table has roughly 84,000 clones, just under 95% seen once. The sequence was obtained from a female donor in good health, enrolled as a control in a pregnancy study. The chain has TRBV7-2 and TRBJ2-7; D unclear. The source was peripheral blood, collected in the third trimester of pregnancy. In nucleotides, the CDR3 is TGTGCCAGCACGTCAACGGTCCACGAGCAGTACTTC. It codes for CASTSTVHEQYF. The variable domain in full, with the rest retrieved from reference TRBV7-2 and TRBJ2-7, is GAGVSQSPSNKVTEKGKDVELRCDPISGHTALYWYRQSLGQGLEFLIYFQGNSAPDKSGLPSDRFSAERTGGSVSTLTIQRTQQEDSAVYLCASTSTVHEQYFGPGTRLTVT.